A single sample is the source of the 23 T cell receptor beta chains below, sequenced in a study of blood T cell repertoires in COVID-19. Method: immunoSEQ multiplex PCR; TCRdb's copy keeps in-frame clones and lacks some. Of approximately 220,000 clones listed, around 90% are singletons. Input material: PBMCs or T cells enriched from blood (not recorded which). The source is a man younger than 45 who had recovered from COVID-19.

The chain recombines TRBV5-1 with TRBJ2-7; 7 bases agree with TRBD1. The V and J ends lost 0 bases and 4 bases, in that order; junction bases with no gene match: 13. Germline V gives CDR1 SGHRS, CDR2 YFSETQ. This CDR3 is built from 17 residues. CDR3 residues: CASSLARGGLTQYEQYF. Here the CDR3 DNA reads TGCGCCAGCAGCTTGGCCAGAGGGGGCCTCACCCAATACGAGCAGTACTTC.

The chain carries TRBV30 and TRBJ2-7; tentative D call: TRBD2 (6 bases). Per germline, CDR1 GTSNPN and CDR2 SVGIG (reference sequence). This CDR3 is 14 amino acids long. With 2 bases removed from V and 4 bases from J, the gap between germline ends came to 15 bases. CDR3 coding DNA: TGTGCCTGGAGTTTATGGGGGGTGACTTACGAGCAGTACTTC. Encoded protein: CAWSLWGVTYEQYF.

This sequence joins TRBV11-3 and TRBJ2-2; 9 nucleotides agree with TRBD2. The CDR3 runs to 16 residues. Germline V gives CDR1 SGHNT, CDR2 YENEEA. After removal of 5 bases from V and 4 bases from J, the junction contained 8 bases not matched to a gene. This chain's CDR3 is CASSLVAGVSTGELFF. The CDR3 DNA reads as TGTGCCAGCAGCCTCGTAGCGGGGGTGAGCACCGGGGAGCTGTTTTTT.

This sequence joins TRBV6-2 or TRBV6-3 and TRBJ2-1; 8 bases match TRBD1. The CDR3 spans 16 residues. V lost 4 bases and J lost 4; bases outside the gene matches: 9. Germline V CDR1 and CDR2: MNHEY, SVGEGT. CDR3 loop: CASSSRTGSTYNEQFF. CDR3 nucleotide sequence: TGTGCCAGCAGTTCTAGGACAGGGTCGACTTACAATGAGCAGTTCTTC.

This chain joins TRBV9 and TRBJ2-5; D might be TRBD2 (6 bases). V lost 4 bases to trimming and J lost 5 bases, with 15 bases between them. This CDR3 contains 14 residues. Germline V gene sequence: CDR1 SGDLS, CDR2 YYNGEE. The CDR3 here is CASSPGPGRETQYF. The DNA of the CDR3 is TGTGCCAGCAGCCCGGGACCTGGGAGGGAGACCCAGTACTTC.

The V and J genes are TRBV15 and TRBJ2-2; 7 positions agree with TRBD1. J gave up 8 bases and V 6 bases, and 9 bases lay outside the gene matches. The CDR3 consists of 14 residues. From germline, CDR1 is LNHNV and CDR2 YYDKDF (reference sequence). CDR3 DNA: TGTGCCACCAGGGGGACAGCATTATCGGGGGAGCTGTTTTTT. It encodes CATRGTALSGELFF.

The chain couples TRBV7-7 to TRBJ1-1; the D is unclear. CDR3 length: 13 amino acids. Trimming left V 2 bases short and J 6 bases short, with 10 bases between. Germline CDR1 and CDR2: SSHAT and FNYEAQ (reference sequence). The CDR3 DNA is TGTGCCAGCAGCTTACTCGGCGGGGCTGAAGCTTTCTTT. Residues: CASSLLGGAEAFF.

This clone was counted once. The chain has TRBV5-1 and TRBJ2-1; D is perhaps TRBD2 (6 bases). Looked up from germline, CDR1 is SGHRS and CDR2 is YFSETQ. V dropped 4 bases and J dropped 7 bases, with 27 bases sitting between them. The CDR3 sequence is 18 residues long. The CDR3 DNA is TGCGCCAGCAGCCGCCAACCGGAGGCGGAGGGCCTTCGTAATGAGCAGTTCTTC. This sequence encodes CASSRQPEAEGLRNEQFF.

V is TRBV6-5 and J is TRBJ1-1; perhaps TRBD1 as D (5 bases). With 0 bases removed from V and 7 bases from J, the gap between germline ends came to 9 bases. The length of the CDR3 is 13 residues. Germline V gene lookup returns CDR1 MNHEY and CDR2 SVGAGI. The CDR3 protein is CASSYSQENEAFF. The CDR3 nucleotides read TGTGCCAGCAGTTACTCACAGGAAAATGAAGCTTTCTTT.

The chain uses TRBV11-2 and TRBJ1-1; 10 nucleotides line up with TRBD1. After removal of 5 bases from V and 4 bases from J, the junction contained 4 bases not matched to a gene. The CDR3 spans 14 residues. Germline V gene lookup returns CDR1 SGHAT and CDR2 FQNNGV. This CDR3 is CASSTTGGVTEAFF. In DNA form, the CDR3 reads TGTGCCAGCAGCACGACAGGGGGCGTCACTGAAGCTTTCTTT.

The chain couples TRBV2 to TRBJ2-1; D not resolved. CDR1 is SNHLY and CDR2 is FYNNEI in the germline V gene. The germline V and J ends were trimmed by 1 base and 7 bases, with 14 bases remaining between them. The CDR3 spans 15 residues. The CDR3 nucleotides read TGTGCCAGCAGTGAAGATGAGGTAGCCCGAAATGAGCAGTTCTTC. Encoded protein: CASSEDEVARNEQFF.

CDR3 amino acids: CASSRQGLAYNEQFF. The CDR3 region has the DNA TGTGCCAGCAGCAGACAGGGGCTCGCCTACAATGAGCAGTTCTTC. The genes are TRBV9 and TRBJ2-1; 8 nucleotides align to TRBD1. The CDR3 sequence is 15 residues long. The germline gives CDR1 SGDLS, CDR2 YYNGEE. V trimming: 4 bases; J trimming: 2 bases; junction bases outside the gene matches: 5. The variable domain in full, with the rest retrieved from reference TRBV9 and TRBJ2-1, is DSGVTQTPKHLITATGQRVTLRCSPRSGDLSVYWYQQSLDQGLQFLIQYYNGEERAKGNILERFSAQQFPDLHSELNLSSLELGDSALYFCASSRQGLAYNEQFFGPGTRLTVL.

The V gene is TRBV5-4, the J gene TRBJ2-6, with 11 bases fitting TRBD1. Trimming removed 4 bases from V and 1 base from J; junction bases left unmatched: 4. CDR1 is SGHNT, CDR2 YYREEE, per germline (reference sequence). CDR3 size: 17 residues. The CDR3: CASSADRGPSGANVLTF. The CDR3, as DNA: TGTGCCAGCAGCGCGGACAGGGGGCCTTCTGGGGCCAACGTCCTGACTTTC.

The V and J genes are TRBV5-1 and TRBJ1-2, with TRBD1 as a possible D gene (6 bases). This CDR3 has 15 residues. V shed 1 base and J shed 2 bases, with 12 bases lying between them. Germline CDR1 SGHRS, CDR2 YFSETQ. CDR3 loop: CASSLQQGLNYGYTF. CDR3 DNA: TGCGCCAGCAGCTTGCAACAGGGCTTGAACTATGGCTACACCTTC. Using reference TRBV5-1 and TRBJ1-2 for the parts outside the CDR3, the full variable domain is KAGVTQTPRYLIKTRGQQVTLSCSPISGHRSVSWYQQTPGQGLQFLFEYFSETQRNKGNFPGRFSGRQFSNSRSEMNVSTLELGDSALYLCASSLQQGLNYGYTFGSGTRLTVV.

The chain is built from TRBV6-5 and TRBJ1-5, with 10 bases identical to TRBD1. With 6 bases clipped from V and 6 bases from J, the junction kept 8 bases outside the gene matches. Germline values: CDR1 MNHEY, CDR2 SVGAGI. The CDR3 contains 15 residues. CDR3: CASRRSGDRGQPQHF. As DNA, the CDR3 is TGTGCCAGCAGGAGGTCCGGGGACAGGGGTCAGCCCCAGCATTTT.

The chain carries TRBV10-1 and TRBJ2-1, with 13 bases fitting TRBD2. The germline V gene has CDR1 WNHNN and CDR2 SYGVQD (reference sequence). This CDR3 spans 15 amino acids. The V and J ends lost 8 bases and 9 bases, in that order; junction bases with no gene match: 10. The CDR3, as DNA: TGCGCCAGCCCCCGAGGACTAGCGGGAGTCACTGAGCAGTTCTTC. This sequence encodes CASPRGLAGVTEQFF.

V is TRBV6-5 and J is TRBJ2-5, with 12 bases identical to TRBD2. The V gene end was trimmed by 6 bases and the J gene end by 5 bases; junction bases not matched to a gene: 7. The CDR3 is 15 residues long. CDR1 MNHEY and CDR2 SVGAGI come from the germline V gene. The CDR3 protein is CASRRLAGEIETQYF. The CDR3 region has the DNA TGTGCCAGCAGGCGACTAGCGGGAGAGATTGAGACCCAGTACTTC.

The rearrangement uses TRBV6-5 and TRBJ2-5, with a weak D call TRBD1 (6 bases). V dropped 7 bases and J dropped 0 bases, with 12 bases sitting between them. The CDR3 runs 14 residues. Germline-derived CDR1 and CDR2 are MNHEY and SVGAGI. The CDR3 region has the DNA TGTGCCAGCAAGTACAGGGCGTACCAAGAGACCCAGTACTTC. The encoded protein is CASKYRAYQETQYF.

J is TRBJ2-2 and V is TRBV11-3, with TRBD2 matching over 7 bases. Germline CDR1 reads SGHNT; CDR2 reads YENEEA. CDR3 length: 18 amino acids. Trimming at V came to 0 bases and at J to 4 bases, leaving 11 bases not matched to a gene. The CDR3 sequence is CASSLEVFPGRSTGELFF. The DNA for the CDR3 is TGTGCCAGCAGCTTAGAAGTGTTTCCCGGGAGGTCCACCGGGGAGCTGTTTTTT.

The chain combines TRBV4-2 with TRBJ2-7; D is unresolved. CDR1 and CDR2 from the germline V gene are LGHNA and YNFKEQ. With 0 bases removed from V and 0 bases from J, the gap between germline ends came to 9 bases. The CDR3 consists of 15 residues. The CDR3 DNA is TGTGCCAGCAGCCAAGAATCCCGCAGCTCCTACGAGCAGTACTTC. Residues: CASSQESRSSYEQYF.

A single count supports this clone. This chain uses TRBV4-1 with TRBJ1-2; 11 bases align to TRBD1. The germline V gene encodes CDR1 MGHRA and CDR2 YSYEKL. This CDR3 region has 15 residues. V lost 3 bases to trimming and J lost 8 bases; unmatched junction nucleotides: 8. The CDR3 here is CASSQDGQGAGGYTF. DNA of the CDR3: TGCGCCAGCAGCCAGGACGGACAGGGGGCCGGCGGCTACACCTTC.

The chain has TRBV6-1 and TRBJ2-3, with 15 bases aligning to TRBD2. Per the germline V gene, CDR1 is MNHNS and CDR2 is SASEGT. This CDR3 has 19 amino acids. J was trimmed by 3 bases and V by 4 bases; bases with no gene match: 11. CDR3 loop: CASSAGLAGGLSSTDTQYF. The CDR3, as DNA: TGTGCCAGCAGTGCCGGACTAGCGGGAGGGCTCAGTTCGACAGATACGCAGTATTTT.

CDR3 protein: CASSLAGSGRQETQYF. CDR3 DNA: TGTGCCAGCAGCTTAGCCGGGAGCGGCAGACAAGAGACCCAGTACTTC. The chain employs TRBV7-8 and TRBJ2-5; possible D gene TRBD2, 6 bases. Germline V gene lookup returns CDR1 SGHVS and CDR2 FQNEAQ. The V and J ends lost 0 bases and 2 bases respectively, with 13 bases between them. This CDR3 comprises 16 residues. The full variable domain, its missing parts supplied by reference TRBV7-8 and TRBJ2-5, is GAGVSQSPRYKVAKRGQDVALRCDPISGHVSLFWYQQALGQGPEFLTYFQNEAQLDKSGLPSDRFFAERPEGSVSTLKIQRTQQEDSAVYLCASSLAGSGRQETQYFGPGTRLLVL.